Below are 29 T cell receptor beta chains sequenced from a single sample in a study of cytomegalovirus exposure and HLA in healthy donors. 60 Vbeta and 13 Jbeta primers were used in PCR. Clones were read by immunoSEQ multiplex PCR, and TCRdb kept only the in-frame ones, dropping some. The sample shows about 180,000 clones, about 80% of them seen only once. The sequenced material came from PBMCs. These receptors were collected from a woman in her sixties or seventies in good health and CMV-seropositive.

This clone has a single count. This chain connects TRBV5-4 to TRBJ2-3; tentatively, D is TRBD1 (5 bases). The CDR3 consists of 14 residues. V was cut by 4 bases and J by 3 bases, with 12 bases left in between. Germline values: CDR1 SGHNT, CDR2 YYREEE (reference sequence). This CDR3 is CASSPEKGTDTQYF. The CDR3 DNA follows: TGTGCCAGCAGCCCGGAGAAGGGGACAGATACGCAGTATTTT.

The rearrangement joins TRBV28 to TRBJ2-5; 11 positions match TRBD2. The CDR3 sequence is 13 residues long. CDR1 and CDR2 (germline): MDHEN, SYDVKM. The V segment lost 6 bases and the J segment 4 bases; nucleotides outside the gene matches: 1. The CDR3 loop is CASRLAGVETQYF. CDR3 DNA: TGTGCCAGCAGACTAGCGGGGGTAGAGACCCAGTACTTC.

The chain recombines TRBV7-2 with TRBJ2-1; D possibly corresponds to TRBD1 (5 bases). The germline gives CDR1 SGHTA, CDR2 FQGNSA. V was trimmed by 1 base and J by 4 bases, leaving 14 bases between them. The CDR3 spans 16 residues. CDR3 in amino acids: CASSLGRQGGYNEQFF. The CDR3 nucleotides read TGTGCCAGCAGCTTAGGCCGTCAGGGTGGGTACAATGAGCAGTTCTTC. Drawing the rest from reference TRBV7-2 and TRBJ2-1, the complete variable domain is GAGVSQSPSNKVTEKGKDVELRCDPISGHTALYWYRQSLGQGLEFLIYFQGNSAPDKSGLPSDRFSAERTGGSVSTLTIQRTQQEDSAVYLCASSLGRQGGYNEQFFGPGTRLTVL.

The chain recombines TRBV7-7 with TRBJ2-1; 15 bases line up with TRBD2. Germline loops: CDR1 SSHAT, CDR2 FNYEAQ (reference sequence). This CDR3 has 16 residues. The CDR3 is CTSSSGLAGGGNEQFF. The CDR3, as DNA: TGTACTAGCAGCTCGGGACTAGCGGGAGGAGGCAATGAGCAGTTCTTC. Combining the CDR3 with reference TRBV7-7 and TRBJ2-1 gives the whole variable domain GAGVSQSPRYKVTKRGQDVTLRCDPISSHATLYWYQQALGQGPEFLTYFNYEAQPDKSGLPSDRFSAERPEGSISTLTIQRTEQRDSAMYRCTSSSGLAGGGNEQFFGPGTRLTVL.

The chain carries TRBV5-1 and TRBJ1-6, with D possibly being TRBD1 (6 bases). The CDR3 consists of 15 residues. Germline-derived CDR1 and CDR2 are SGHRS and YFSETQ. The V end lost 4 bases, the J end lost 8 bases, and 16 bases lay between the germline ends. This chain's CDR3 is CASSRSTPGDSPLHF. DNA of the CDR3: TGCGCCAGCAGCCGTAGCACCCCAGGGGATTCACCCCTCCACTTT.

This chain links TRBV6-6 with TRBJ1-4; D possibly corresponds to TRBD1 (6 bases). The CDR3 is 14 amino acids. With 2 bases removed from V and 8 bases from J, the gap between germline ends came to 12 bases. Per the germline V gene, CDR1 is MNHNY and CDR2 is SVGAGI (reference sequence). The CDR3 spells CASSYAGGGEKLFF. CDR3 nucleotides: TGTGCCAGCAGTTACGCGGGGGGCGGGGAAAAACTGTTTTTT.

CDR3 sequence reads: CASSSRLAGGSYNEQFF. CDR3 bases: TGTGCCAGCAGCTCTCGACTAGCGGGGGGGTCCTACAATGAGCAGTTCTTC. This sequence joins TRBV5-4 and TRBJ2-1; 14 positions match TRBD2. This CDR3 comprises 17 residues. With V trimmed by 3 bases and J by 1 base, 3 bases remained unmatched. The germline CDR1 and CDR2 sequences are SGHNT and YYREEE (reference sequence). The full variable domain, rest sourced from reference TRBV5-4 and TRBJ2-1, is ETGVTQSPTHLIKTRGQQVTLRCSSQSGHNTVSWYQQALGQGPQFIFQYYREEENGRGNFPPRFSGLQFPNYSSELNVNALELDDSALYLCASSSRLAGGSYNEQFFGPGTRLTVL.

The J gene is TRBJ1-6, the V gene TRBV7-9; D might be TRBD1 (6 bases). Germline V CDR1 and CDR2: SEHNR, FQNEAQ (reference sequence). The CDR3 contains 14 residues. V lost 5 bases, J lost 13 bases, and 18 bases lay in between. The CDR3 protein is CASSPKAGRGPLHF. CDR3 nucleotides: TGTGCCAGCAGCCCAAAGGCTGGTAGGGGGCCCCTCCACTTT.

This chain connects TRBV4-1 to TRBJ1-4; tentatively, D is TRBD1 (5 bases). Trimming took 3 bases from V and 6 from J, leaving 17 bases between them. This CDR3 is built from 16 residues. Germline CDR1 and CDR2: MGHRA and YSYEKL. CDR3: CASSQGRTGGDEKLFF. CDR3 coding DNA: TGCGCCAGCAGCCAGGGTCGGACGGGGGGAGATGAAAAACTGTTTTTT.

The chain uses TRBV7-8 and TRBJ1-5; D is possibly TRBD1 (5 bases). CDR1 is SGHVS, CDR2 FQNEAQ, per germline. This CDR3 spans 17 amino acids. V dropped 5 bases and J dropped 3 bases, with 20 bases sitting between them. The CDR3 loop reads CASSQSELQGYNQPQHF. The CDR3 nucleotides are TGTGCCAGCAGCCAATCGGAACTCCAGGGTTACAATCAGCCCCAGCATTTT.

The sample holds one count of this clone. J is TRBJ2-7 and V is TRBV9; a weak D match, TRBD2 (5 bases). Per germline, CDR1 SGDLS and CDR2 YYNGEE. This CDR3 is built from 12 residues. V shed 0 bases and J shed 9 bases, with 10 bases lying between them. In DNA, the CDR3 is TGTGCCAGCAGCGTAGGGGTTGCGGGGCAGTACTTC. Translating gives CASSVGVAGQYF.

J is TRBJ2-2 and V is TRBV7-8, with 7 bases aligning to TRBD1. CDR1 and CDR2 (germline): SGHVS, FQNEAQ. J lost 6 bases, V lost 6 bases, and 13 bases had no gene match. This CDR3 is 16 amino acids long. This CDR3 reads CASRQRPGTAPGELFF. CDR3 sequence (DNA): TGTGCCAGCAGACAAAGACCTGGGACAGCCCCCGGGGAGCTGTTTTTT.

The chain couples TRBV6-4 to TRBJ2-2, with 8 bases identical to TRBD2. The CDR3 runs 16 residues. Germline assignment: CDR1 MRHNA and CDR2 SNTAGT. V was pared by 6 bases and J by 4 bases, with 10 bases of the junction left unmatched. The CDR3 DNA reads as TGTGCCAGCAGCCCCCTGGCGGGGGGAGGCACCGGGGAGCTGTTTTTT. This translates into CASSPLAGGGTGELFF.

The sample holds one count of this clone. The chain employs TRBV28 and TRBJ1-4, with TRBD1 matching over 7 bases. There are 13 residues in the CDR3. CDR1 is MDHEN, CDR2 SYDVKM, per germline. The V segment lost 11 bases and the J segment 5 bases; nucleotides outside the gene matches: 8. In nucleotides, the CDR3 is TGTGCCGTAGGGACAGTGAAGAATGAAAAACTGTTTTTT. Amino acids: CAVGTVKNEKLFF.

The rearrangement uses TRBV7-2 and TRBJ1-2, with D possibly matching TRBD1 (6 bases). There are 15 residues in the CDR3. CDR1 and CDR2 (germline): SGHTA, FQGNSA. Deletions cut 4 bases from V and 3 bases from J, with 15 bases between. CDR3 sequence: CASSSDGGRHYGYTF. CDR3 nucleotides: TGTGCCAGCAGCTCCGATGGGGGCCGGCACTATGGCTACACCTTC.

V usage is TRBV14 and J usage is TRBJ2-3; 10 bases align to TRBD2. After removal of 4 bases from V and 4 bases from J, the junction contained 5 bases not matched to a gene. Germline V gene lookup returns CDR1 SGHDN and CDR2 FVKESK. The CDR3 length is 15 residues. CDR3 sequence: CASSRSGLASDTQYF. The CDR3 nucleotides are TGTGCCAGCAGCCGATCGGGACTAGCGTCAGATACGCAGTATTTT.

This chain uses TRBV12-2 with TRBJ2-7; the D call of TRBD2 is as the table states it, not checked on the DNA. TRBV12-2 constitutes a pseudogene. The CDR3 has 20 amino acids. The CDR3 DNA reads TGTGCAAGTCGCTTAGCGTCCTATATCGGGCCCCCGAGGACTGTGAACGAGCAGTACTTC. It encodes CASRLASYIGPPRTVNEQYF.

Concerning this clone: Relative to the germline gene, one junction end is altered; a read error may explain this. V gene TRBV7-9 combines with J gene TRBJ1-2, with 9 bases fitting TRBD1. This CDR3 is built from 15 residues. CDR1 and CDR2 (germline): SEHNR, FQNEAQ (reference sequence). CDR3 in DNA: TGTTCCAGCAGCTTCGGACAGGGGAGCAACTATGGCTACACCTTC. This encodes CSSSFGQGSNYGYTF.

The chain employs TRBV7-6 and TRBJ1-1; D possibly corresponds to TRBD1 (6 bases). Trimming removed 4 bases from V and 7 bases from J, with 10 bases in between. Germline lookup yields CDR1 SGHVS and CDR2 FNYEAQ. The CDR3 is 12 residues long. The CDR3 DNA sequence: TGTGCCAGCAGCTCTACAGGGAGTGAAGCTTTCTTT. It is translated as CASSSTGSEAFF.

V and J are TRBV5-1 and TRBJ1-4; D may be TRBD1 (6 bases). V was cut by 4 bases and J by 0 bases, with 10 bases left in between. Germline assignment: CDR1 SGHRS and CDR2 YFSETQ. The CDR3 totals 15 residues. The CDR3 DNA reads as TGCGCCAGCAGCCCCGGGACAACAACTAATGAAAAACTGTTTTTT. Amino acids: CASSPGTTTNEKLFF.

This clone has just a few counts. The chain joins TRBV10-3 to TRBJ1-5, with TRBD1 as a possible D gene (5 bases). With 5 bases removed from V and 8 bases from J, the gap between germline ends came to 10 bases. The CDR3 spans 12 residues. The germline V gene has CDR1 ENHRY and CDR2 SYGVKD. CDR3 residues: CAISRQGEPQHF. CDR3 DNA sequence: TGTGCCATCAGTCGCCAGGGCGAGCCCCAGCATTTT.

The chain joins TRBV27 to TRBJ2-5, with 12 bases aligning to TRBD2. The last part of the DNA fits TRBJ2-7 better; the J call may be wrong. CDR1 is MNHEY, CDR2 SMNVEV, per germline (reference sequence). The CDR3 loop spans 19 amino acids. This chain's CDR3 is CASSLRQGWRLAGDYEQYF. CDR3 coding DNA: TGTGCCAGCAGTTTAAGACAGGGGTGGCGACTAGCGGGAGACTACGAGCAGTACTTC.

The chain carries TRBV7-9 and TRBJ2-7, with a weak D call TRBD1 (5 bases). V gave up 7 bases and J gave up 0 bases, with 10 bases separating them. The CDR3 totals 13 residues. Germline CDR1 and CDR2: SEHNR and FQNEAQ (reference sequence). This CDR3 is CASNEDNSYEQYF. For the CDR3, the DNA is TGTGCCAGCAACGAGGACAACTCCTACGAGCAGTACTTC.

This clone has a handful of counts. The chain links TRBV18 to TRBJ2-3, with no clear D. The germline V gene has CDR1 KGHSH and CDR2 LQKENI. V was clipped by 3 bases and J by 2 bases, with 9 bases between them. The CDR3 loop spans 14 amino acids. The CDR3 coding sequence is TGTGCCAGCTCACCCACGCCAGACACAGATACGCAGTATTTT. As protein: CASSPTPDTDTQYF.

A remark on this clone: The sample carries other DNA sequences with the same CDR3. The chain combines TRBV7-3 with TRBJ2-3; D remains ambiguous. The CDR3 loop spans 12 amino acids. The V end was cut by 6 bases, the J end by 1 base, with 5 bases between. Germline values: CDR1 SGHTA, CDR2 FQGTGA. The CDR3 loop is CASSSGTDTQYF. DNA of the CDR3: TGTGCCAGCAGTTCGGGCACAGATACGCAGTATTTT.

The chain combines TRBV5-1 with TRBJ1-1, with TRBD1 matching 8 bases. Germline CDR1 is SGHRS and CDR2 is YFSETQ. The V and J ends lost 7 bases and 1 base, in that order; junction bases with no gene match: 6. This CDR3 is built from 14 residues. CDR3 sequence: CASLQGERNTEAFF. The CDR3, as DNA: TGCGCCAGCTTACAGGGGGAACGGAACACTGAAGCTTTCTTT.

The chain links TRBV2 to TRBJ1-2; a possible D gene is TRBD1 (5 bases). In germline, CDR1 is SNHLY, CDR2 FYNNEI. V lost 6 bases and J lost 4, with 15 bases in between. The CDR3 extends over 14 amino acids. CDR3 nucleotide sequence: TGTGCCAGCAGAACAGGTCCCCGAAGCTATGGCTACACCTTC. This gives the protein CASRTGPRSYGYTF. Drawing the rest from reference TRBV2 and TRBJ1-2, the complete variable domain is EPEVTQTPSHQVTQMGQEVILRCVPISNHLYFYWYRQILGQKVEFLVSFYNNEISEKSEIFDDQFSVERPDGSNFTLKIRSTKLEDSAMYFCASRTGPRSYGYTFGSGTRLTVV.

This clone was found once. This chain joins TRBV5-1 and TRBJ2-2; D ambiguous. Germline lookup yields CDR1 SGHRS and CDR2 YFSETQ. The CDR3 is 15 residues long. Trimming pared 4 bases from V and 4 bases from J, leaving 14 bases between. CDR3 loop: CASSQDKVGTGELFF. In DNA, the CDR3 is TGCGCCAGCAGCCAAGACAAGGTAGGCACCGGGGAGCTGTTTTTT.

V usage is TRBV11-2 and J usage is TRBJ1-2; a weak D match, TRBD1 (5 bases). Germline V gives CDR1 SGHAT, CDR2 FQNNGV. Trimming took 4 bases from V and 1 from J, leaving 13 bases between them. The CDR3 totals 15 residues. The CDR3 nucleotides are TGTGCCAGCAGCTCCCATTTGACAGTTAACTATGGCTACACCTTC. Its translation is CASSSHLTVNYGYTF.